Following are 24 T cell receptor beta chains from one sample sequenced in a study of tumor-infiltrating lymphocytes in primary liver carcinoma. Starting from around 500 ng of total RNA, TCR beta cDNA was produced with a primer in the constant region. Sequencing libraries for TCR beta derived from three nested multiplex PCR rounds that used slightly modified ARM-PCR. Primers for the first two PCR rounds were TRBV1-TRBV30 forward primers and a C-beta reverse primer (roughly 9 cycles per round). Each CDR3 protein is one row after TCRdb ran MiXCR on the multiplex PCR reads. Of some 94,000 distinct CDR3 sequences listed, roughly 69% are singletons. Co-extraction yielded RNA and DNA from 20-30 mg of unsorted bulk tissue. Sequencing used liver tumor tissue from sampling region 5. Noted subset: tumor region T5, tumor centre. Receptors originate from an older woman with primary liver carcinoma and hepatitis B virus infection.

Concerning this clonotype itself: A junction boundary mismatches the germline segment, possibly from a read error. The chain is built from TRBV11-3 and TRBJ2-3; D not certain. Germline lookup yields CDR1 SGHNT and CDR2 YENEEA. This CDR3 has 15 amino acids. The CDR3 DNA sequence: TGTGCCAGCAGCTTAGTGGGCGAAAGCACAGATACACAGTATTTT. Its protein product is CASSLVGESTDTQYF.

A note on this clonotype: A much larger clone is a single base away; this may be a read error. This CDR3 is missing its conserved last phenylalanine or tryptophan, likely due to a read error. The rearrangement joins TRBV28 to TRBJ2-7; D might be TRBD1 or TRBD2, each matching 6 bases. Germline V gene data show CDR1 as MDHEN and CDR2 as SYDVKM. The CDR3 covers 14 residues. Deletions cut 9 bases from V and 2 bases from J, with 17 bases between. CDR3 DNA sequence: TGTGCCAGTATTTGGGGGGCCCATCCCTACGAGCAGTACTTA. Its protein product is CASIWGAHPYEQYL.

Worth noting for this clonotype: No conserved phenylalanine or tryptophan is present at the end of the CDR3, so a read error is the likely explanation. The CDR3 loop is CAWRDLAGGKTDTQYS. CDR3 sequence (DNA): TGTGCCTGGAGAGATTTAGCGGGAGGGAAGACAGATACGCAGTATTCT. This chain joins TRBV30 and TRBJ2-3, with TRBD2 identical over 11 bases. CDR3 length: 16 amino acids. Germline V CDR1 and CDR2: GTSNPN, SVGIG (reference sequence). The trim removed 3 bases at V and 3 bases at J, leaving 8 bases unmatched.

With regard to this clonotype: A read error may account for a junction end that differs from germline. The chain carries TRBV6-6 and TRBJ2-2; the match to TRBD2 covers 7 bases. The CDR3 loop spans 15 amino acids. Germline CDR1 and CDR2: MNHNY and SVGAGI (reference sequence). This CDR3 reads CASSREGTHTGDLFF. Here the CDR3 DNA reads TGTGCCAGCAGCAGGGAGGGGACGCACACCGGGGATCTGTTTTTT.

As for this clonotype: The CDR3 end shows no conserved phenylalanine or tryptophan, and so a read error is likely. The V gene is TRBV12-3 or TRBV12-4, the J gene TRBJ2-2; 7 nucleotides align to TRBD1. After removal of 6 bases from V and 7 bases from J, the junction contained 8 bases not matched to a gene. The CDR3 runs to 14 residues. In nucleotides, the CDR3 is TGTGCCAGCAGGAGCGACAGGGTTCACGGGGAGCTGTTTTCT. It encodes CASRSDRVHGELFS.

This clonotype rates as medium-sized. This chain connects TRBV11-2 to TRBJ2-5; tentatively, D is TRBD2 (6 bases). With 3 bases removed from V and 4 bases from J, the gap between germline ends came to 12 bases. The CDR3 is made up of 14 amino acids. Germline lookup yields CDR1 SGHAT and CDR2 FQNNGV. Here the CDR3 reads CASSFYQAGETQYF. Here the CDR3 DNA reads TGTGCCAGCAGCTTCTACCAAGCGGGAGAGACCCAGTACTTC.

Comments on this clonotype: This clone may be a read error of a much larger clone one base away. The rearrangement joins TRBV12-3 or TRBV12-4 to TRBJ1-2, with D unresolved. This CDR3 is built from 12 residues. In nucleotides, the CDR3 is TGTACCAGCAGCCGGGAGAGGTATGGCTACACCTTC. It is translated as CTSSRERYGYTF.

The rearrangement uses TRBV28 and TRBJ2-7; 11 bases fit TRBD1. The J segment lost 4 bases and the V segment lost 10 bases, leaving 18 bases of the junction unmatched. Germline CDR1 MDHEN, CDR2 SYDVKM. CDR3 length: 17 residues. The CDR3 loop reads CANILGGGQGAGYEQYF. CDR3 in DNA: TGTGCCAACATACTAGGTGGAGGACAGGGGGCTGGTTACGAGCAGTACTTC.

This clonotype was picked up one time. At one end, the junction sequence differs from germline, possibly due to a read error. CDR3 amino acids: CASKKGLHYNVQFF. The CDR3 DNA follows: TGTGCCAGCAAAAAGGGACTCCACTACAATGTGCAGTTCTTC. This sequence joins TRBV6-2 or TRBV6-3 and TRBJ2-1; perhaps TRBD2 as D (6 bases). The CDR3 runs 14 residues. The germline gives CDR1 MNHEY, CDR2 SVGEGT.

Of note for this clonotype: A read error may be the cause here, since a much bigger clone is one base away. V is TRBV5-8 and J is TRBJ1-6; D remains unclear. Trimming left V 1 base short and J 7 bases short, with 3 bases between. This CDR3 is 12 amino acids long. Germline CDR1 and CDR2: SGHTS and YDEGEE. CDR3 region: CASSLRNSPLHF. The CDR3 bases are TGTGCCAGCAGCTTGCGGAATTCACCCCTCCACTTT. Together with reference TRBV5-8 and TRBJ1-6, the CDR3 gives the full variable domain: EAGVTQSPTHLIKTRGQQATLRCSPISGHTSVYWYQQALGLGLQFLLWYDEGEERNRGNFPPRFSGRQFPNYSSELNVNALELEDSALYLCASSLRNSPLHFGNGTRLTVT.

The rearrangement uses TRBV28 and TRBJ2-7; possibly TRBD1 for D (5 bases). There are 14 residues in the CDR3. Germline CDR1 reads MDHEN; CDR2 reads SYDVKM. The V gene lost 6 bases and the J gene lost 2 bases, with 14 bases spanning the gap. CDR3 region: CASRRQQTPYEQYF. Written as DNA, the CDR3 is TGTGCCAGCAGAAGACAGCAAACCCCCTACGAGCAGTACTTC. The full variable domain, completed using reference TRBV28 and TRBJ2-7, is DVKVTQSSRYLVKRTGEKVFLECVQDMDHENMFWYRQDPGLGLRLIYFSYDVKMKEKGDIPEGYSVSREKKERFSLILESASTNQTSMYLCASRRQQTPYEQYFGPGTRLTVT.

This chain links TRBV10-2 with TRBJ2-7; no clear D. The germline V and J ends were trimmed by 4 bases and 1 base, with 11 bases remaining between them. Looked up from germline, CDR1 is WSHSY and CDR2 is SAAADI. The length of the CDR3 is 14 residues. Written as DNA, the CDR3 is TGCGCCAGCAGTGTCCAAAGCGTTTCCTACGAGCAGTACTTC. Its translation is CASSVQSVSYEQYF.

A word on this clonotype: The junction shows a germline mismatch at one end, possibly a read error. The chain uses TRBV6-6 and TRBJ1-5; 9 positions match TRBD1. Germline assignment: CDR1 MNHNY and CDR2 SVGAGI (reference sequence). CDR3 size: 14 residues. CDR3 sequence (DNA): TGTGCCTGCAGTTACGACAGGGGGGATCAGCCCCAGCATTTT. It encodes CACSYDRGDQPQHF.

This clonotype was observed many times. The J gene is TRBJ2-7, the V gene TRBV5-5, with D maybe TRBD1 (6 bases). Germline values: CDR1 SGHKS, CDR2 YYEKEE (reference sequence). The CDR3 is 15 residues long. The V and J ends lost 1 base and 3 bases respectively, with 14 bases between them. The DNA of the CDR3 is TGTGCCAGCAGCTTGCTATCAGGGGCCATCTACGAGCAGTACTTC. Translation: CASSLLSGAIYEQYF.

The chain employs TRBV24-1 and TRBJ2-1; 8 bases are a match to TRBD1. The CDR3 contains 15 residues. In germline, CDR1 is KGHDR, CDR2 SFDVKD. The V and J ends lost 5 bases and 5 bases, in that order; junction bases with no gene match: 7. The CDR3 here is CATSATGEKDNEQFF. The CDR3 region has the DNA TGTGCCACCAGTGCGACAGGGGAAAAAGACAATGAGCAGTTCTTC.

Concerning this clonotype itself: Likely a read error: the CDR3 ends without its conserved phenylalanine or tryptophan. The CDR3 nucleotides read TGTGCCAGCAACTTAGGTCTGGGTCGCACGTTCTCGCAGTATTAT. Encoded protein: CASNLGLGRTFSQYY. J is TRBJ2-3 and V is TRBV11-2; no clear D gene. CDR1 is SGHAT and CDR2 is FQNNGV in the germline V gene. The CDR3 runs 15 residues.

In regard to this clonotype: Possible read error: a much larger clone is one base away. The chain joins TRBV28 to TRBJ1-5, with TRBD1 as a possible D gene (5 bases). The germline V gene has CDR1 MDHEN and CDR2 SYDVKM. This CDR3 has 16 amino acids. The CDR3 DNA follows: TGTGCCGGCAGTGAACCGAAACCGGGGGGCAATCAGCCCCAGCATTTT. Translating gives CAGSEPKPGGNQPQHF.

The J gene is TRBJ1-1, the V gene TRBV10-1; TRBD1 matches 8 bases. CDR3 size: 15 residues. Trimming cost V 0 bases and J 7 bases; bases outside gene matches: 7. The germline CDR1 and CDR2 sequences are WNHNN and SYGVQD (reference sequence). The CDR3 nucleotides are TGCGCCAGCAGTGAGTCGAGGACAGGGTGGGATGAAGCTTTCTTT. Translated, it gives CASSESRTGWDEAFF.

This clonotype was seen at least ten times. V and J are TRBV29-1 and TRBJ2-5, with D uncertain. Trimming left V 6 bases short and J 3 bases short, with 14 bases between. In germline, CDR1 is SQVTM, CDR2 ANQGSEA. There are 13 residues in the CDR3. This CDR3 reads CSVGPLGKETQYF. The CDR3 DNA sequence: TGCAGCGTGGGCCCTCTAGGGAAAGAGACCCAGTACTTC.

Turning to this clonotype: Since a much larger clone is just one base distant, this may be a read error. The chain carries TRBV5-8 and TRBJ2-7; D call uncertain. Germline CDR1 and CDR2: SGHTS and YDEGEE. CDR3 length: 16 amino acids. The CDR3: CAGSRYPTDPPYEQYF. Here the CDR3 DNA reads TGTGCCGGCAGCCGTTACCCCACCGACCCGCCCTACGAGCAGTACTTC.

A word on this clonotype: The germline gene is not matched at one end of the junction; a read error may be the cause. The V call is TRBV11-3, the J call TRBJ2-3; D is ambiguous. Gene TRBJ1-5 matches the end of the DNA better, so the J call may be wrong. CDR1 is SGHNT, CDR2 YENEEA, per germline. This CDR3 region has 15 residues. CDR3 nucleotide sequence: TGTGCCAGCTGCTTAGTGCCGGGAGGCACAGATACGCAGCATTTT. Its protein product is CASCLVPGGTDTQHF.

On this clonotype: One end of the junction does not line up with germline, which may come from a read error. The CDR3 DNA sequence: TGTGCCAGCGCCAGACCCAATTCTCCCTACGAGCAATACTTC. This gives the protein CASARPNSPYEQYF. The chain has TRBV6-5 and TRBJ2-7; D remains unclear. CDR3 length: 14 residues. Germline CDR1 and CDR2: MNHEY and SVGAGI.

Worth noting for this clonotype: One junction end does not reproduce the germline sequence, and a read error may be involved. This chain joins TRBV11-2 and TRBJ2-5; 8 bases line up with TRBD1. The CDR3 runs 14 residues. Germline V gene data show CDR1 as SGHAT and CDR2 as FQNNGV. The CDR3 loop is CASSPRGPEETQYF. Written as DNA, the CDR3 is TGCGCCAGCAGCCCCAGGGGGCCTGAAGAGACCCAGTACTTC.

V and J are TRBV29-1 and TRBJ2-3; 8 bases are a match to TRBD2. From germline, CDR1 is SQVTM and CDR2 ANQGSEA. Trimming at V came to 8 bases and at J to 7 bases, leaving 17 bases not matched to a gene. There are 15 residues in the CDR3. CDR3 region: CSIHSGGTNFYTQYF. Here the CDR3 DNA reads TGCAGCATTCACTCGGGGGGGACTAACTTCTATACGCAGTATTTT.